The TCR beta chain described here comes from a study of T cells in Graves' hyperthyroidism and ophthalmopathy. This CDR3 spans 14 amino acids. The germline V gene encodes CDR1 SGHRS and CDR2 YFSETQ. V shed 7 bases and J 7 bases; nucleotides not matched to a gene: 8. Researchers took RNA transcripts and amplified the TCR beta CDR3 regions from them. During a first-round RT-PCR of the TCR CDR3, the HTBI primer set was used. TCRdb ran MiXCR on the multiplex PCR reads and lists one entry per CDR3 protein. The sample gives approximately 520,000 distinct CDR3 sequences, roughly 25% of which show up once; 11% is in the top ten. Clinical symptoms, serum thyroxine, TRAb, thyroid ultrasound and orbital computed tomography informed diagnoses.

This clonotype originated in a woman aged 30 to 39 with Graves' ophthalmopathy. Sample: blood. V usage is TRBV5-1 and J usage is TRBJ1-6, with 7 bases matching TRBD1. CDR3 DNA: TGCGCCAGCTTCTCCGGGACAGACAATTCACCCCTCCACTTT. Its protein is CASFSGTDNSPLHF.